A selection of T cell receptor beta chains follows, all from one sample in a study of blood T cell repertoires in COVID-19. Repertoires were generated with immunoSEQ multiplex PCR, while TCRdb's copy carries only in-frame clones and drops some. This table has 290,000 or so clones, around 87% appearing once. The source material was peripheral blood. Every receptor here comes from a man aged 65-85 years with acute or convalescent COVID-19. CDR3s include the opening cysteine and the closing phenylalanine or tryptophan. A D gene is named only where the DNA matches it firmly. For some rows the clone size is stated as once, few or many, or as a class when expanded; others skip it.

>TRBV6-5|TRBJ1-1|-|TRBD1
CASSWTGNTEAFF
TGTGCCAGCAGTTGGACAGGGAACACTGAAGCTTTCTTT
>TRBV3-1/TRBV3-2|TRBJ1-6|-|-
CASRDSVYNSPLHF
TGTGCCAGCCGGGACTCAGTCTATAATTCACCCCTCCACTTT
>TRBV6-4|TRBJ2-1|-|TRBD1
CASINTNGTDSPLSYNEQFF
TGTGCCAGCATAAATACCAATGGGACAGATTCACCATTATCCTACAATGAGCAGTTCTTC
>TRBV10-3|TRBJ1-5|-|TRBD1
CAISESGTGDFPQPQHF
TGTGCCATCAGTGAGTCGGGGACAGGGGACTTCCCTCAGCCCCAGCATTTT
>TRBV7-2|TRBJ1-2|-|-
CASSPGPLTAGYGYTF
TGTGCCAGCAGCCCTGGCCCCTTGACAGCCGGGTATGGCTACACCTTC
>TRBV7-9|TRBJ2-3|once|-
CASKLGERDTQYF
TGTGCCAGCAAATTAGGAGAGAGGGATACGCAGTATTTT
>TRBV7-9|TRBJ2-7|-|-
CASSLSDTRSYF
TGTGCCAGCAGCTTATCTGATACGAGGTCGTACTTC
>TRBV30|TRBJ2-5|-|-
CAWSVGAGATLQETQYF
TGTGCCTGGAGTGTAGGTGCGGGGGCAACCTTACAAGAGACCCAGTACTTC
>TRBV30|TRBJ2-5|-|TRBD2
CAWSGGGGRETQYF
TGTGCCTGGAGTGGAGGAGGCGGGAGGGAGACCCAGTACTTC
>TRBV6-5|TRBJ2-1|-|TRBD2
CASRAGLAGGEQFF
TGTGCCAGCAGAGCGGGACTAGCGGGCGGAGAGCAGTTCTTC
>TRBV28|TRBJ1-2|-|-
CASSFLGTASSSGYTF
TGTGCCAGCAGTTTCCTGGGCACAGCTTCCTCGAGCGGCTACACCTTC
>TRBV18|TRBJ2-5|once|TRBD1
CASSTDRVQETQYF
TGTGCCAGCTCAACGGACAGGGTCCAAGAGACCCAGTACTTC
>TRBV10-3|TRBJ2-3|-|TRBD2
CAISESVAGGRRTDTQYF
TGTGCCATCAGTGAGTCGGTAGCGGGGGGCCGCAGGACAGATACGCAGTATTTT
>TRBV18|TRBJ2-1|-|-
CASSPRVGGDPWFF
TGTGCCAGCTCACCACGCGTAGGGGGGGACCCGTGGTTCTTC
>TRBV5-1|TRBJ2-7|-|TRBD1
CASSFGTGHYEQYF
TGCGCCAGCAGCTTCGGGACAGGGCACTACGAGCAGTACTTC
>TRBV7-8|TRBJ1-2|-|TRBD1
CASSSDRRGQAYGYTF
TGTGCCAGCAGCTCTGATAGAAGGGGGCAAGCCTATGGCTACACCTTC
>TRBV9|TRBJ2-1|-|TRBD1
CASSDPGQGGNEQFF
TGTGCCAGCAGCGACCCGGGACAGGGGGGGAATGAGCAGTTCTTC
>TRBV6-2/TRBV6-3|TRBJ2-2|-|-
CASSFPTGSGTGELFF
TGTGCCAGCAGTTTCCCCACTGGGAGCGGCACCGGGGAGCTGTTTTTT
>TRBV6-5|TRBJ1-1|-|-
CASSYSRTADTEAFF
TGTGCCAGCAGTTACTCGAGGACAGCTGACACTGAAGCTTTCTTT